One sample yielded the 21 T cell receptor beta chains listed below, sequenced in a study of T cell repertoires in cytomegalovirus infection. Each CDR3 protein is one row after TCRdb ran MiXCR on the reads. The table lists roughly 630,000 distinct CDR3 sequences, 20% to 25% of them singletons. The sequenced material came from CD8+ T cells from PBMCs. Source of these receptors: a human donor in good health (CMV status not recorded). Some clones in this sample may be carry-over from other donors' samples.

This clonotype was seen a few times. The V call is TRBV6-6, the J call TRBJ2-3; D remains ambiguous. CDR1 is MNHNY and CDR2 is SVGAGI in the germline V gene (reference sequence). V was cut by 2 bases and J by 7 bases, with 7 bases left in between. The CDR3 consists of 12 residues. The CDR3 DNA is TGTGCCAGCAGTTACCTTTCCTATACGCAGTATTTT. This translates into CASSYLSYTQYF.

The rearrangement links TRBV24-1 to TRBJ2-5, with 7 nucleotides matching TRBD1. Looked up from germline, CDR1 is KGHDR and CDR2 is SFDVKD. V gave up 4 bases and J gave up 4 bases; unmatched junction bases: 14. CDR3 size: 17 residues. Here the CDR3 DNA reads TGTGCCACCAGTGACCGATGGACAGGATCCAAGGGAGAGACCCAGTACTTC. Translated, it gives CATSDRWTGSKGETQYF.

The chain is built from TRBV29-1 and TRBJ1-1; the match to TRBD1 covers 10 bases. The CDR3 sequence is 13 residues long. CDR1 and CDR2 (germline): SQVTM, ANQGSEA. V was pared by 4 bases and J by 5 bases, with 4 bases of the junction left unmatched. DNA of the CDR3: TGCAGCGTTGTTGGACAGGGGGTGACTGAAGCTTTCTTT. Amino acid sequence: CSVVGQGVTEAFF. Together with reference TRBV29-1 and TRBJ1-1, the CDR3 gives the full variable domain: SAVISQKPSRDICQRGTSLTIQCQVDSQVTMMFWYRQQPGQSLTLIATANQGSEATYESGFVIDKFPISRPNLTFSTLTVSNMSPEDSSIYLCSVVGQGVTEAFFGQGTRLTVV.

This clonotype came up once. The chain has TRBV28 and TRBJ1-2; D is possibly TRBD1 (5 bases). The V gene's germline CDR1 is MDHEN and CDR2 SYDVKM. CDR3 length: 14 residues. Trimming took 1 base from V and 8 from J, leaving 14 bases between them. CDR3 sequence (DNA): TGTGCCAGCAGTTTATCTCAGGGTTCCGGAGGCTACACCTTC. Protein: CASSLSQGSGGYTF.

The DNA for the CDR3 is TGTGCCAGCAGCATCGGGACAGGGGAGAACACTGAAGCTTTCTTT. The encoded protein is CASSIGTGENTEAFF. The chain joins TRBV7-9 to TRBJ1-1; 10 positions agree with TRBD1. Germline CDR1 and CDR2: SEHNR and FQNEAQ (reference sequence). The CDR3 consists of 15 residues. V was clipped by 5 bases and J by 1 base; unmatched bases: 4.

Note on this clonotype: Germline is not matched at one junction end, which may reflect a read error. The chain joins TRBV6-5 to TRBJ1-1, with D perhaps TRBD1 (5 bases). Per germline, CDR1 MNHEY and CDR2 SVGAGI. The length of the CDR3 is 13 residues. The CDR3 reads CASSLTENIEAFF. Here the CDR3 DNA reads TGTGCCAGCAGCCTGACAGAGAACATTGAAGCTTTCTTT.

This clonotype was seen at least ten times. This chain connects TRBV6-2 or TRBV6-3 to TRBJ2-5; D gene uncertain. Germline loops: CDR1 MNHEY, CDR2 SVGEGT. The CDR3 runs 15 residues. V was clipped by 2 bases and J by 5 bases, with 15 bases between them. Here the CDR3 reads CASSYPARAFETQYF. CDR3 sequence (DNA): TGTGCCAGCAGTTACCCGGCTAGAGCATTCGAGACCCAGTACTTC.

The V gene is TRBV20-1, the J gene TRBJ2-5; 12 nucleotides agree with TRBD2. With 6 bases clipped from V and 4 bases from J, the junction kept 15 bases outside the gene matches. The CDR3 spans 17 residues. Looked up from germline, CDR1 is DFQATT and CDR2 is SNEGSKA (reference sequence). CDR3 loop: CSAYPWTSGEIGETQYF. CDR3 DNA: TGCAGTGCCTACCCTTGGACTAGCGGGGAGATCGGAGAGACCCAGTACTTC.

This rearrangement joins TRBV12-5 to TRBJ1-1, with 7 bases aligning to TRBD1. The germline V gene has CDR1 LGHNT and CDR2 FRNRAP. Trimming cost V 5 bases and J 5 bases; bases outside gene matches: 11. This CDR3 spans 15 amino acids. CDR3 bases: TGTGCTAGTGGTCACCTAGGGGGCGAGAGGACTGAAGCTTTCTTT. Its translation is CASGHLGGERTEAFF.

The V and J genes are TRBV6-2 or TRBV6-3 and TRBJ2-6; D ambiguous. The CDR3 consists of 14 residues. Trimming took off 6 bases at V and 2 bases at J, with 8 bases between the two ends. Germline CDR1 MNHEY, CDR2 SVGEGT. The CDR3: CASREQAGANVLTF. The CDR3 DNA follows: TGTGCCAGCAGAGAGCAGGCTGGGGCCAACGTCCTGACTTTC.

V and J are TRBV11-2 and TRBJ2-1, with D perhaps matching TRBD2 (5 bases). The CDR3 length is 12 residues. The germline V gene has CDR1 SGHAT and CDR2 FQNNGV. The V gene lost 6 bases and the J gene lost 13 bases, with 16 bases spanning the gap. The DNA of the CDR3 is TGTGCCAGCAGTTGGCGAGCGGAGGAACAGTTCTTC. Its protein product is CASSWRAEEQFF.

As regards this clonotype: This may be a read error: a much more frequent sequence differs by one nucleotide. The chain combines TRBV7-9 with TRBJ1-1; TRBD1 matches at 7 bases. V lost 0 bases to trimming and J lost 0 bases; unmatched junction nucleotides: 4. Germline CDR1 SEHNR, CDR2 FQNEAQ (reference sequence). This CDR3 has 16 residues. In DNA form, the CDR3 reads TGTGCCAGCAGCTTAGCGACAGGGATGTTGAACACTGAAGCTTTCTTT. Its translation is CASSLATGMLNTEAFF. Together with reference TRBV7-9 and TRBJ1-1, the CDR3 gives the full variable domain: DTGVSQNPRHKITKRGQNVTFRCDPISEHNRLYWYRQTLGQGPEFLTYFQNEAQLEKSRLLSDRFSAERPKGSFSTLEIQRTEQGDSAMYLCASSLATGMLNTEAFFGQGTRLTVV.

The table lists this clonotype with a few counts. The rearrangement uses TRBV14 and TRBJ1-2; D call uncertain. The germline gives CDR1 SGHDN, CDR2 FVKESK. This CDR3 has 14 amino acids. V lost 2 bases to trimming and J lost 2 bases, with 9 bases between them. CDR3 loop: CASSQLEQNYGYTF. The CDR3 bases are TGTGCCAGCAGCCAATTAGAACAGAACTATGGCTACACCTTC. Drawing the rest from reference TRBV14 and TRBJ1-2, the complete variable domain is EAGVTQFPSHSVIEKGQTVTLRCDPISGHDNLYWYRRVMGKEIKFLLHFVKESKQDESGMPNNRFLAERTGGTYSTLKVQPAELEDSGVYFCASSQLEQNYGYTFGSGTRLTVV.

This clonotype was seen repeatedly, ten times or more. V usage is TRBV4-3 and J usage is TRBJ1-1; D call uncertain. V lost 4 bases and J lost 0, with 18 bases in between. Germline V gene sequence: CDR1 LGHNA, CDR2 YSLEER. This CDR3 comprises 17 residues. CDR3 in amino acids: CASSPHRNRIMNTEAFF. CDR3 nucleotide sequence: TGCGCCAGCAGCCCCCACAGAAACCGAATCATGAACACTGAAGCTTTCTTT.

This clonotype occurred many times. V gene TRBV7-2 combines with J gene TRBJ2-1; D ambiguous. The germline V and J ends were trimmed by 5 bases and 0 bases, with 11 bases remaining between them. The CDR3 length is 15 residues. Germline V gene data show CDR1 as SGHTA and CDR2 as FQGNSA. CDR3 region: CASSPGRSSYNEQFF. The CDR3 region has the DNA TGTGCCAGCAGCCCAGGACGAAGCTCCTACAATGAGCAGTTCTTC.

The genes are TRBV3-1 and TRBJ2-1; TRBD2 aligns across 13 bases. J gave up 5 bases and V 4 bases, and 8 bases lay outside the gene matches. This CDR3 contains 17 residues. The V gene's germline CDR1 is LGHDT and CDR2 YNNKEL (reference sequence). The CDR3 DNA reads as TGTGCCAGCAGCCGCTCAAGACTAGCGGGGGGACACAATGAGCAGTTCTTC. It codes for CASSRSRLAGGHNEQFF.

Turning to this clonotype: A much larger clonotype is one base distant, so this may be a read error. The rearrangement joins TRBV18 to TRBJ2-1, with 7 bases identical to TRBD2. Germline V lookup: CDR1 KGHSH, CDR2 LQKENI. The CDR3 runs to 17 residues. Trimming cost V 4 bases and J 6 bases; bases outside gene matches: 15. CDR3 loop: CASSLRHGTIVFNEQFF. The CDR3 DNA follows: TGTGCCAGCTCACTTCGGCACGGGACTATCGTATTCAATGAGCAGTTCTTC.

The V and J genes are TRBV6-5 and TRBJ2-7; no clear D gene. The V end was cut by 2 bases, the J end by 7 bases, with 9 bases between. This CDR3 has 12 residues. The V gene's germline CDR1 is MNHEY and CDR2 SVGAGI. The CDR3 DNA is TGTGCCAGCAGTTACCCCTACAGAGAGCAGTACGTC. This sequence encodes CASSYPYREQYV.

This clonotype was counted at least ten times. The chain carries TRBV6-5 and TRBJ1-1; 7 nucleotides agree with TRBD1. The CDR3 runs 16 residues. Germline V gene lookup returns CDR1 MNHEY and CDR2 SVGAGI. Unmatched junction bases numbered 7, after V lost 2 bases and J lost 1 base. The CDR3 DNA follows: TGTGCCAGCAGTTACCGAGGAGGGGGCGCGAACACTGAAGCTTTCTTT. Translated: CASSYRGGGANTEAFF.

This chain links TRBV23-1 with TRBJ2-3, with D unresolved. TRBV23-1 is an ORF, with its function uncertain. Between the trimmed V and J ends, which lost 0 bases and 0 bases, there was a span of 10 bases. This CDR3 has 16 amino acids. CDR3 DNA: TGCGCCAGCAGTCAATCCCCCCAGCTTAGCACAGATACGCAGTATTTT. This codes for CASSQSPQLSTDTQYF.

This clonotype was found a few times. The chain is built from TRBV20-1 and TRBJ1-5; unclear D gene. The CDR3 spans 14 residues. Trimming cost V 5 bases and J 4 bases, with 15 bases left between them. The germline gives CDR1 DFQATT, CDR2 SNEGSKA (reference sequence). The DNA for the CDR3 is TGCAGTGCTGCTGACTGGAGTTCTAATCAGCCCCAGCATTTT. It specifies CSAADWSSNQPQHF.